This T cell receptor beta chain was recorded in a study of vaccination effects on CD4 cells after COVID-19. Study context: Sample donation by two convalescent patients took place 16 days and one week before vaccination.

Repertoires were generated with immunoSEQ multiplex PCR, while TCRdb's copy carries only in-frame clones and drops some. The sample has 70,000 or so clones; more than 65% are singletons. Sequencing followed a ViraFEST assay step that expanded antigen-specific CD4+ T cells with viral peptide pools. The culture ran for about 10 days, and then CD4+ T cells were isolated. Infection dated between March and December 2020, before the Alpha, Beta and Delta variants reached the United States. Cells in the negative control culture received an HIV-1 Nef peptide pool. This clone was observed a few times. As yet, its antigen is unknown. The V gene lost 1 base and the J gene lost 6 bases, with 19 bases spanning the gap. This CDR3 spans 17 amino acids. Germline V CDR1 and CDR2: SEHNR, FQNEAQ (reference sequence).

The specimen comprised CD4+ T cells from PBMCs cultured with HIV peptides, sampled before COVID-19 vaccination. The subset: HIV-1 Nef peptide pool negative control/reference culture. V and J are TRBV7-9 and TRBJ2-1; no clear D gene. The receptor's source is a human donor who had a prior SARS-CoV-2 infection. CDR3 bases: TGTGCCAGCAGCTTAGGGTCCGGCCTGGGGTTTGTCAATGAGCAGTTCTTC. Translated: CASSLGSGLGFVNEQFF. Full variable domain (outside the CDR3, taken from reference TRBV7-9 and TRBJ2-1): DTGVSQNPRHKITKRGQNVTFRCDPISEHNRLYWYRQTLGQGPEFLTYFQNEAQLEKSRLLSDRFSAERPKGSFSTLEIQRTEQGDSAMYLCASSLGSGLGFVNEQFFGPGTRLTVL.